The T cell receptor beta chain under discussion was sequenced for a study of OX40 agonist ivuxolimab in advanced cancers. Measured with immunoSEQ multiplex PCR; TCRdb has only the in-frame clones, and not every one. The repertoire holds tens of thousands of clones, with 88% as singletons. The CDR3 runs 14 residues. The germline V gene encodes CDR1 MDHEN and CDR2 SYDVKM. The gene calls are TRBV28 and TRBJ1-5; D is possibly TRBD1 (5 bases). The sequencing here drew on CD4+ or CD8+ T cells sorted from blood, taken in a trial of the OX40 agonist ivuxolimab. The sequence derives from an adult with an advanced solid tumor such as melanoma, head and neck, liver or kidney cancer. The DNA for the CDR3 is TGTGTCTCATTGGGCGGCAGGGATAATCAGCCCCAGCATTTT. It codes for CVSLGGRDNQPQHF.